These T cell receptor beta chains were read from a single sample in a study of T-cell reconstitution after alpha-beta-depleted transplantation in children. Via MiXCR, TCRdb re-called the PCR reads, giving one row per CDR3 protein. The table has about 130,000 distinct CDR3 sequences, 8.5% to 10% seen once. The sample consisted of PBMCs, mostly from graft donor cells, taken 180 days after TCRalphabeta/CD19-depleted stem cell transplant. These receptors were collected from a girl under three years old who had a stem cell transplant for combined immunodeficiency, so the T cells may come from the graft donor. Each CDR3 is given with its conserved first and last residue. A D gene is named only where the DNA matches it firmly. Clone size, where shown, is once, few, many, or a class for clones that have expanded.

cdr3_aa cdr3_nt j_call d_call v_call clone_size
CASSQGLAGYEQYF TGCGCCAGCAGCCAAGGGCTAGCGGGCTACGAGCAGTACTTC TRBJ2-7 TRBD2 TRBV4-3 few
CASSQDEGLAGDTQYF TGCGCCAGCAGCCAAGATGAGGGACTAGCGGGAGATACGCAGTATTTT TRBJ2-3 TRBD2 TRBV4-3 .
CATSDLGTGEDEQFF TGTGCCACCAGTGATTTGGGGACAGGGGAAGATGAGCAGTTCTTC TRBJ2-1 TRBD1 TRBV24-1 .
CASSSSSADTQYF TGTGCCAGCAGTTCCTCCAGCGCAGATACGCAGTATTTT TRBJ2-3 . TRBV12-3/TRBV12-4 many
CASSRLGTSSYEQYF TGCGCCAGCAGCCGACTCGGGACTTCTTCCTACGAGCAGTACTTC TRBJ2-7 . TRBV5-1 few
CSALQLALSTDTQYF TGCAGTGCTCTGCAACTAGCGCTAAGCACAGATACGCAGTATTTT TRBJ2-3 TRBD2 TRBV20-1 .
CASSPEGIYEQYF TGTGCCAGCAGCCCCGAGGGGATTTACGAGCAGTACTTC TRBJ2-7 . TRBV9 .
CAIRIDPNEKLFF TGTGCCATCAGAATCGACCCGAATGAAAAACTGTTTTTT TRBJ1-4 . TRBV10-3 .
CSARGLGAFEETQYF TGCAGTGCTAGGGGGCTAGGAGCCTTTGAAGAGACCCAGTACTTC TRBJ2-5 . TRBV20-1 few
CASSFAQVTDTQYF TGTGCCAGCAGCTTTGCCCAGGTCACAGATACGCAGTATTTT TRBJ2-3 . TRBV5-5 .
CASSYGQGKYEQYF TGCGCCAGCAGCTACGGACAGGGGAAGTACGAGCAGTACTTC TRBJ2-7 TRBD1 TRBV5-1 few
CASSLASVALAYEQYF TGTGCCAGCAGCTTGGCCAGTGTAGCGCTGGCCTACGAGCAGTACTTC TRBJ2-7 . TRBV5-6 few
CSVDGQGGHGYTF TGCAGCGTTGACGGACAGGGCGGTCATGGCTACACCTTC TRBJ1-2 TRBD1 TRBV29-1 .
CAISEGGSIGQETQYF TGTGCCATCAGTGAGGGGGGCAGCATAGGACAAGAGACCCAGTACTTC TRBJ2-5 . TRBV10-3 many
CANPGRVSYEQYF TGCGCCAACCCGGGAAGGGTCTCCTACGAGCAGTACTTC TRBJ2-7 . TRBV5-1 many
CASSLSGGTTDTQYF TGTGCCAGCAGCCTTAGCGGGGGGACCACAGATACGCAGTATTTT TRBJ2-3 TRBD2 TRBV12-3/TRBV12-4 few
CATTRTGGSDTQYF TGTGCCACCACCCGGACAGGGGGATCAGATACGCAGTATTTT TRBJ2-3 TRBD1 TRBV24-1 .
CASGGAPYEQYF TGTGCCAGCGGGGGGGCTCCTTACGAGCAGTACTTC TRBJ2-7 . TRBV25-1 medium-sized
CASSNRGENTEAFF TGTGCCAGCAGTAACCGGGGGGAGAACACTGAAGCTTTCTTT TRBJ1-1 . TRBV6-5 few
CSAVRVNTEAFF TGCAGTGCTGTCCGGGTGAACACTGAAGCTTTCTTT TRBJ1-1 . TRBV20-1 few
CASSVGQPGTSPLHF TGTGCCAGCAGCGTAGGGCAACCCGGCACTTCACCCCTCCACTTT TRBJ1-6 . TRBV9 .
CASSSPAKTDTQYF TGTGCCAGCAGCTCCCCCGCGAAAACAGATACGCAGTATTTT TRBJ2-3 . TRBV5-5 .
CAWSVQGVDTQYF TGTGCCTGGAGTGTACAGGGGGTAGATACGCAGTATTTT TRBJ2-3 TRBD1 TRBV30 .
CASSLTGGAYEQYF TGTGCCAGCAGCCTGACAGGGGGAGCCTACGAGCAGTACTTC TRBJ2-7 TRBD1 TRBV12-3/TRBV12-4 .
CASSEDRAGKDEQFF TGCGCCAGCAGTGAAGATAGGGCGGGAAAGGATGAGCAGTTCTTC TRBJ2-1 . TRBV10-2 many
CASSIGRLEWTGNTGELFF TGTGCCAGTAGTATAGGTCGTCTGGAGTGGACCGGGAACACCGGGGAGCTGTTTTTT TRBJ2-2 . TRBV19 few
CSASVSGSEADTQYF TGCAGTGCTAGCGTCTCAGGGAGCGAGGCAGATACGCAGTATTTT TRBJ2-3 . TRBV20-1 medium-sized
CASSPGLAGSYEQFF TGCGCCAGCAGCCCCGGACTAGCGGGTAGCTATGAGCAGTTCTTC TRBJ2-1 TRBD2 TRBV4-3 few
CAISEGADTQYF TGTGCCATCAGTGAGGGGGCAGATACGCAGTATTTT TRBJ2-3 . TRBV10-3 many
CASSLGPSGTGTDTQYF TGTGCCAGCAGCTTAGGCCCCTCCGGGACCGGTACAGATACGCAGTATTTT TRBJ2-3 . TRBV11-2 .
CASSQAGSGYTF TGTGCCAGCAGCCAAGCGGGGTCTGGCTACACCTTC TRBJ1-2 . TRBV3-1 many
CASELAGIYEQYF TGTGCCAGCGAACTAGCGGGCATCTACGAGCAGTACTTC TRBJ2-7 TRBD2 TRBV5-6 many
CSAAHRTSGLYEQFF TGCAGTGCTGCCCATCGGACGAGTGGTCTCTATGAGCAGTTCTTC TRBJ2-1 . TRBV20-1 many
CASSSRTGGYEQYF TGTGCCAGCAGTTCTAGGACAGGAGGTTACGAGCAGTACTTC TRBJ2-7 TRBD1 TRBV27 .
CASSTRTRIDGNQPQHF TGTGCCAGCAGTACCCGGACACGGATCGATGGCAATCAGCCCCAGCATTTT TRBJ1-5 . TRBV6-2/TRBV6-3 .
CATSDPPGLADNEQFF TGTGCCACCAGTGACCCCCCCGGTCTAGCGGACAATGAGCAGTTCTTC TRBJ2-1 TRBD2 TRBV24-1 .
CASTHQVAKNIQYF TGTGCCAGCACCCACCAAGTAGCCAAAAACATTCAGTACTTC TRBJ2-4 . TRBV6-5 many
CAISERQGANTGGLFF TGTGCCATCAGTGAAAGGCAGGGGGCGAACACCGGGGGGCTGTTTTTT TRBJ2-2 TRBD1 TRBV10-3 .
CASSLQASPSPLHF TGTGCCAGCAGCTTACAAGCCAGCCCCTCACCCCTCCACTTT TRBJ1-6 . TRBV7-2 .
CSVERTGHTDTQYF TGCAGCGTTGAACGTACAGGTCACACAGATACGCAGTATTTT TRBJ2-3 . TRBV29-1 many
CASSPARMNTEAFF TGTGCCAGCAGCCCCGCGCGGATGAACACTGAAGCTTTCTTT TRBJ1-1 . TRBV7-6 once
CAISESNADTQYF TGTGCCATCAGTGAGTCGAATGCAGATACGCAGTATTTT TRBJ2-3 . TRBV10-3 .
CASSPPVSGNRREQFF TGTGCCAGCTCACCACCGGTTAGCGGGAACCGGCGGGAGCAGTTCTTC TRBJ2-1 TRBD2 TRBV18 few
CASSLAGAGRSYEQYF TGTGCCAGCAGCTTAGCCGGGGCGGGCCGGTCCTACGAGCAGTACTTC TRBJ2-7 . TRBV7-2 few
CASSYSLGLAGDGETQYF TGTGCCAGCAGTTACTCGTTAGGACTAGCGGGAGACGGTGAGACCCAGTACTTC TRBJ2-5 TRBD2 TRBV6-2/TRBV6-3 .
CASSPLIGGTNNEQFF TGCGCCAGCAGCCCCCTCATAGGAGGGACGAACAATGAGCAGTTCTTC TRBJ2-1 . TRBV5-1 many
CASSLGQFNQPQHF TGTGCCAGCAGTTTAGGGCAGTTCAATCAGCCCCAGCATTTT TRBJ1-5 . TRBV12-3/TRBV12-4 many
CASSLTSNEQYF TGTGCCAGTAGTCTTACTAGCAATGAGCAGTACTTC TRBJ2-7 . TRBV19 .
CASSYDGLNYGYTF TGTGCCAGCAGTTACGACGGACTTAACTATGGCTACACCTTC TRBJ1-2 . TRBV6-5 .
CGSSLLRQVTGELFF TGTGGCAGCAGTTTATTACGACAGGTCACCGGGGAGCTGTTTTTT TRBJ2-2 . TRBV28 .